Listed below are T cell receptor beta chains from one sample, sequenced in a study of blood T cell repertoires in COVID-19. Libraries were prepared by immunoSEQ multiplex PCR; TCRdb keeps only in-frame clonotypes and omits some of them. The sample yields around 41,000 clones, 85% to 90% seen once. The sample comprised peripheral blood. Every receptor here comes from a human donor in a cohort sampled during active COVID-19. Both conserved end residues are trimmed from each CDR3.

V: TRBV5-4; J: TRBJ1-1; CDR3: ASSLWTGGTEAF
V: TRBV18; J: TRBJ2-2; CDR3: ASSPDSRTGELF
V: TRBV12-3/TRBV12-4; J: TRBJ2-1; CDR3: ASSLDSHNEQF
V: TRBV21-1; J: TRBJ1-1; CDR3: ARSTEGATEAF
V: TRBV25-1; J: TRBJ2-1; CDR3: ASSKQDEQF
V: TRBV28; J: TRBJ2-7; CDR3: ASSSYSLPYEQY
V: TRBV7-3; J: TRBJ1-2; CDR3: ASSSAQGSGYT
V: TRBV28; J: TRBJ1-1; CDR3: AFRGNQNTEAF
V: TRBV9; J: TRBJ2-3; CDR3: ASSVQLGRAGTDTQY
V: TRBV28; J: TRBJ2-1; CDR3: ASRASGSRYNEQF
V: TRBV7-9; J: TRBJ2-1; CDR3: ASSLRSTSGRVDEQF
V: TRBV9; J: TRBJ2-7; CDR3: ASSVGTISYEQY
V: TRBV24-1; J: TRBJ1-5; CDR3: ATSVSGEQPQH
V: TRBV7-9; J: TRBJ2-1; CDR3: ASSLRSGSSYNEQF
V: TRBV7-2; J: TRBJ1-2; CDR3: ASSPGQLYGYT
V: TRBV7-3; J: TRBJ2-3; CDR3: ASSPTAGLGTDTQY
V: TRBV12-1; J: TRBJ2-7; CDR3: ASSFVGQGYEQY